This T cell receptor beta chain was documented in a study of regulatory T cells in long-lasting Graves disease. Study-level points and caveats: Newly diagnosed patients shared 850 to 1,000 public clonotypes; persistent patients shared approximately 2,700. Persistent disease was characterized by preferential usage of TRBV28, TRBJ1-2 and TRBJ2-5.

With regard to this clonotype: Its antigen is as yet unknown.

The TCR beta library used iRepertoire HTBI primers with Arm-PCR amplification of CDR3. TCRdb fed the multiplex PCR reads into MiXCR, producing one record per CDR3 protein. This table holds a few hundred thousand distinct CDR3 sequences, about 25% found once. Documented time point: persistent/refractory GD, antithyroid drugs over 5 years with positive TRAb. With RNA extracted from PBMCs as input, the TCR library was made. From germline, CDR1 is SQVTM and CDR2 ANQGSEA. V shed 3 bases and J shed 1 base, with 6 bases lying between them. The CDR3 totals 13 residues. The V call is TRBV29-1, the J call TRBJ2-2; D perhaps matches TRBD1 (6 bases). The sequence was collected from a female donor with Graves disease. Sequencing was performed on peripheral blood mononuclear cells (PBMCs), taken when the disease was refractory, from a patient treated with antithyroid drugs. CDR3 protein: CSVETGNTGELFF. In DNA form, the CDR3 reads TGCAGCGTTGAGACAGGGAACACCGGGGAGCTGTTTTTT.